One and the same sample provided the 18 T cell receptor beta chains below, sequenced in a study of cytomegalovirus exposure and HLA in healthy donors. Profiled with immunoSEQ multiplex PCR; TCRdb holds only in-frame clones, not every one. The sample has 150,000 to 200,000 clones, 95% to 96% seen once; the top ten hold under 0.9%. The material sequenced was PBMCs. These receptors were obtained from a woman between 18 and 29 years old in good health and CMV-seronegative.

The chain uses TRBV4-2 and TRBJ2-7; no clear D. The CDR3 runs to 14 residues. Per the germline V gene, CDR1 is LGHNA and CDR2 is YNFKEQ. V lost 0 bases to trimming and J lost 3 bases, with 9 bases between them. The CDR3 protein is CASSQDLVGYEQYF. The CDR3 DNA reads as TGTGCCAGCAGCCAAGACCTAGTTGGCTACGAGCAGTACTTC.

The chain uses TRBV23-1 and TRBJ2-1; maybe TRBD1 (5 bases). TRBV23-1 is recorded as an ORF, its role being uncertain. The CDR3 is 14 residues long. Trimming cost V 3 bases and J 9 bases, with 15 bases left between them. The CDR3 sequence: CASSHPGQPGEQFF. For the CDR3, the DNA is TGCGCCAGCAGTCACCCCGGACAACCCGGTGAGCAGTTCTTC.

V is TRBV11-2 and J is TRBJ2-1; tentatively, D is TRBD2 (6 bases). The CDR3 spans 15 residues. V was clipped by 0 bases and J by 4 bases, with 10 bases between them. Germline lookup yields CDR1 SGHAT and CDR2 FQNNGV. CDR3 nucleotides: TGTGCCAGCAGCTTAGAGGAGCGGGTTTACAATGAGCAGTTCTTC. This gives the protein CASSLEERVYNEQFF.

The rearrangement links TRBV6-6 to TRBJ2-7, with TRBD1 identical over 9 bases. CDR1 and CDR2 (germline): MNHNY, SVGAGI (reference sequence). J gave up 3 bases and V 7 bases, and 4 bases lay outside the gene matches. The CDR3 has 13 residues. The CDR3 nucleotides are TGTGCCAGCACAGAGGGACAGGGCTACGAGCAGTACTTC. Its translation: CASTEGQGYEQYF.

This chain uses TRBV4-3 with TRBJ2-1; 7 nucleotides agree with TRBD1. The CDR3 is made up of 15 amino acids. V lost 5 bases, J lost 8 bases, and 12 bases stayed unmatched. Germline-derived CDR1 and CDR2 are LGHNA and YSLEER. The CDR3 protein is CASSIAGGTSDEQFF. The DNA of the CDR3 is TGCGCCAGCAGCATTGCAGGGGGTACGTCGGATGAGCAGTTCTTC.

Comment on this clone: The same CDR3 is also encoded by other DNA sequences in this sample. The genes are TRBV5-6 and TRBJ2-7, with no clear D. The CDR3 totals 12 residues. The germline CDR1 and CDR2 sequences are SGHDT and YYEEEE. Deletions cut 4 bases from V and 1 base from J, with 6 bases between. The CDR3 is CASSAGSYEQYF. The CDR3 bases are TGTGCCAGCAGCGCCGGGTCCTACGAGCAGTACTTC.

The genes are TRBV9 and TRBJ2-3, with 11 positions matching TRBD2. CDR1 and CDR2 from the germline V gene are SGDLS and YYNGEE. With 1 base clipped from V and 3 bases from J, the junction kept 4 bases outside the gene matches. The CDR3 is 16 amino acids. The CDR3 DNA reads TGTGCCAGCAGCGTACTAGCGGGGGGTACGACAGATACGCAGTATTTT. This encodes CASSVLAGGTTDTQYF.

The chain carries TRBV19 and TRBJ2-7; possible D gene TRBD1, 6 bases. V was pared by 1 base and J by 3 bases, with 10 bases between. Germline V gives CDR1 LNHDA, CDR2 SQIVND (reference sequence). The CDR3 is 14 residues long. This chain's CDR3 is CASSIGTVLYEQYF. The CDR3 bases are TGTGCCAGTAGTATAGGGACAGTCCTCTACGAGCAGTACTTC.

V and J are TRBV6-1 and TRBJ2-3, with TRBD2 matching over 7 bases. The CDR3 length is 15 residues. J lost 0 bases, V lost 4 bases, and 4 bases had no gene match. Germline V CDR1 and CDR2: MNHNS, SASEGT. CDR3 amino acids: CASSATRGSTDTQYF. CDR3 DNA: TGTGCCAGCAGTGCCACGCGGGGGAGCACAGATACGCAGTATTTT.

In regard to this clone: This CDR3 is also generated by other DNA sequences in the sample. V usage is TRBV6-5 and J usage is TRBJ1-2, with D possibly TRBD1 on 5 matching bases. The CDR3 contains 14 residues. V lost 0 bases to trimming and J lost 4 bases, with 9 bases between them. Germline V CDR1 and CDR2: MNHEY, SVGAGI. The CDR3 reads CASSYSGRGYGYTF. CDR3 DNA sequence: TGTGCCAGCAGTTACTCGGGAAGGGGCTATGGCTACACCTTC.

This clone occurred once. The V and J genes are TRBV27 and TRBJ1-1; TRBD1 is a possible D gene (6 bases). The CDR3 length is 15 residues. CDR1 and CDR2 from the germline V gene are MNHEY and SMNVEV (reference sequence). Trimming took off 2 bases at V and 4 bases at J, with 14 bases between the two ends. CDR3 nucleotide sequence: TGTGCCAGCAGTTTAACTACAGGGTTGTTCACTGAAGCTTTCTTT. Its translation: CASSLTTGLFTEAFF.

V and J are TRBV7-9 and TRBJ2-2; a possible D gene is TRBD2 (6 bases). CDR1 is SEHNR, CDR2 FQNEAQ, per germline (reference sequence). The CDR3 length is 15 residues. V lost 6 bases, J lost 7 bases, and 18 bases lay in between. The CDR3 spells CASSFLSLAVGELFF. CDR3 nucleotide sequence: TGTGCCAGCAGTTTCCTTTCGTTAGCGGTCGGGGAGCTGTTTTTT.

The chain couples TRBV29-1 to TRBJ2-7; a possible D gene is TRBD2 (6 bases). The V and J ends lost 3 bases and 12 bases respectively, with 21 bases between them. The CDR3 is made up of 13 amino acids. Germline CDR1 is SQVTM and CDR2 is ANQGSEA. CDR3 in DNA: TGCAGCGTTGATCCCCCCCCTATGCGGGGTTGGTACTTC. Translating gives CSVDPPPMRGWYF.

The chain is built from TRBV29-1 and TRBJ1-4; 9 bases are shared with TRBD1. The V gene end was trimmed by 4 bases and the J gene end by 10 bases; junction bases not matched to a gene: 7. The CDR3 length is 13 residues. Germline CDR1 and CDR2: SQVTM and ANQGSEA. As DNA, the CDR3 is TGCAGCGTTGTCGGGACAGGGTCCGGAAAACTGTTTTTT. It yields the protein CSVVGTGSGKLFF.

The rearrangement links TRBV6-5 to TRBJ2-1; TRBD1 might be the D (5 bases). Trimming shortened V by 6 bases and J by 2 bases, and 11 bases separated the two germline ends. The CDR3 is 14 residues long. CDR1 is MNHEY and CDR2 is SVGAGI in the germline V gene. CDR3 in DNA: TGTGCCAGCAGCCCACAGGAGACCTACAATGAGCAGTTCTTC. Translating it yields CASSPQETYNEQFF.

The V call is TRBV12-5, the J call TRBJ1-6; D possibly corresponds to TRBD1 (5 bases). The V gene's germline CDR1 is LGHNT and CDR2 FRNRAP. Trimming stripped 7 bases from V and 7 bases from J, with 14 bases between. This CDR3 has 14 amino acids. CDR3 DNA sequence: TGTGCTAGTGCCCTCCTACGGGGGAATTCACCCCTCCACTTT. The encoded protein is CASALLRGNSPLHF. The full variable domain, with the rest looked up from reference TRBV12-5 and TRBJ1-6, is DARVTQTPRHKVTEMGQEVTMRCQPILGHNTVFWYRQTMMQGLELLAYFRNRAPLDDSGMPKDRFSAEMPDATLATLKIQPSEPRDSAVYFCASALLRGNSPLHFGNGTRLTVT.

The rearrangement links TRBV15 to TRBJ1-4; D perhaps matches TRBD1 (5 bases). The CDR3 spans 17 residues. Germline CDR1 and CDR2: LNHNV and YYDKDF (reference sequence). V was shortened by 0 bases and J by 8 bases, with 19 bases between the two germline ends. The CDR3 nucleotides are TGTGCCACCAGCAGAGAAATAGGGGCATTCTCGTACGAAAAACTGTTTTTT. It encodes CATSREIGAFSYEKLFF.

J is TRBJ2-1 and V is TRBV5-1; the D gene is possibly TRBD1 (5 bases). V lost 4 bases and J lost 6, with 14 bases in between. Germline-derived CDR1 and CDR2 are SGHRS and YFSETQ. The CDR3 consists of 14 residues. CDR3 DNA sequence: TGCGCCAGCAGCACGAGACAGCCGGGCAATGAGCAGTTCTTC. Protein sequence: CASSTRQPGNEQFF.